This T cell receptor beta chain was sequenced in a study of blood T cells in healthy people across ages. Study summary: There was about one barcoded beta molecule captured by template switching per two T cells.

With 2 bases removed from V and 1 base from J, the gap between germline ends came to 8 bases. CDR1 is LGHDT and CDR2 is YNNKEL in the germline V gene (reference sequence). The CDR3 spans 14 residues. A J-beta primer mix and a sample-barcoded 5' primer were used in a second PCR of about 7 to 12 cycles. A single record per CDR3 protein comes from TCRdb applying MiXCR to the 5' RACE reads. The sample consists of 800,000 to 950,000 distinct CDR3 sequences, about 27% of them appearing once. A minimum of 5 micrograms of total RNA was extracted per sample. This sample was shared with a second study, whose subject was T cells of mothers and their children. That study reports: For each mother, over 9.5 million TCR beta CDR3 reads were obtained, and for each child, about 3 million.

The clonotype originates from a woman in her 40s in good health. The sample consisted of blood. The chain combines TRBV3-1 with TRBJ1-1; D is unresolved. CDR3 protein: CASSQFMGNTEAFF. The CDR3 nucleotides read TGTGCCAGCAGCCAATTTATGGGGAACACTGAAGCTTTCTTT.